This T cell receptor beta chain comes out of a study of cytomegalovirus exposure and HLA in healthy donors (dated by TCRdb to about 2017). Some background on the complete study: An earlier analysis of roughly 610 of the donors reported around 280 Gb of sequence data and around 100 million unique TCR beta sequences obtained from about 170 million T cells. The aim of the study was to test whether cataloging public T cell receptors could identify signatures of past pathogen exposure. The study profiled the T cell repertoires of hundreds of subjects by immunosequencing and related them to cytomegalovirus serostatus. The later analysis used no new phenotypic data to find candidate immune exposures, relying instead on TCR beta sequences and their occurrence across donors. A separate validation cohort of some 130 different subjects was used in addition to the roughly 720-subject first cohort. Because of strong linkage in the cohort, roughly five DR-DQ haplotypes were treated as single units for association and clustering. Donor age, sex, ethnicity and CMV serostatus were compiled alongside the repertoire data. To study patterns of TCR occurrence, a later analysis re-analyzed previously published TCR beta repertoires from 600 to 750 donors and added high-resolution HLA genotyping. High-throughput TCR immunosequencing, statistical association of individual TCRs with disease status, and machine learning were combined to predict cytomegalovirus infection status. A later genetic analysis took genome-wide SNP genotypes for about 55% of the 666 donors and used that subset as a discovery cohort. An early release covering roughly 640 HLA-typed donors comprised about 290 gigabases of sequencing data and some 79 million unique TCR sequences. HLA typing covered class I and class II loci at four-digit resolution. Among the roughly 400 genotyped donors, 81% belonged to the genetic ancestry cluster associated with self-reported Caucasian donors. Across about 380 genotyped donors of the cohort, an average of approximately 240,000 unique TCR beta nucleotide sequences per donor were sequenced, and about a sixth of those sequences were non-productive. Typing coverage differed by locus: A, B, C, DRB1 and DQB1 were typed in about 629-640 donors, DQA1 in around 500, DPA1 in some 570, and DPB1 in 400 to 490. Every repertoire in the discovery cohort had been generated on one and the same sequencing platform. An earlier analysis of roughly 580 of the donors used high-throughput TCR beta sequencing to judge whether each TCR beta V gene segment behaved as functional or pseudogenic. General conclusions and limits of the study: Because counts were too low, 15 to 20 rarely observed V segments, including chromosome 9 orphons, were left out of the earlier analysis of about 620 of the donors. Presence/absence analyses assumed roughly uniform sequencing depth across donors, an assumption that may not hold. A further reported finding was that TCR beta sequences accurately predicted the HLA-A and HLA-B alleles for most subjects in the first cohort. Most TCR sequences were observed very rarely across donors, whereas some public TCRs were present in many individuals. For the cohort, immune exposure information was limited to CMV serostatus. It was suggested by the authors that the approach could potentially be generalized to other disease states and immunological phenotypes. Most CMV-associated TCR beta chains appeared to be HLA-restricted in a later analysis, and the HLA associations seemed to be driven largely by CMV exposure. A total of fewer than 200 TCR beta chains were listed by the study as associated with cytomegalovirus. An earlier analysis of several hundred of the donors showed that most TCR beta V segments appeared in productive rearrangements either about 90% or about 30% of the time, which broadly matched IMGT annotations. In a later genetic analysis, fewer N-insertions in productive TCRs were reported among donors in an Asian-associated ancestry cluster than the 666-donor mean. In a later analysis, TCR association rates were found to vary across HLA loci, with the most associated TCRs seen for DRB1 alleles and the fewest for HLA-C alleles. In a later analysis, around 17,000 TCR beta sequences were associated with specific HLA alleles at a false discovery rate of 0.05. In a later analysis, HLA-associated TCR beta chains were found to be more clonally expanded and to have lower generation probabilities than equally common non-associated chains. Several of the top co-occurrence clusters appeared to be linked to parvovirus B19, influenza, CMV and Epstein-Barr virus, according to a later analysis. In both the original and validation cohorts, the classifier was reported to diagnose cytomegalovirus status with high specificity and sensitivity. A group of highly shared sequence variants was considered likely to be a technical artifact of the sequencing pipeline. An association between a missense DCLRE1C variant and V-gene and J-gene trimming of TCR beta chains was found in a later genetic analysis and replicated in an independent cohort. Only TCR beta chains were sequenced in this cohort, and the absence of alpha or paired-chain data limited detectable features. Assigning TCR associations to individual alleles was difficult when HLA alleles, especially DR and DQ, strongly co-occurred. Correlated functional status among segregating V segments might be attributable to linkage disequilibrium, but an unknown experimental factor could not be ruled out. Because HLA typing was missing for some donors at each locus, association tests included only the typed subset. Three of the identified cytomegalovirus-associated TCR beta chains were confirmed in vitro to be specific for cytomegalovirus antigens.

The cohort was made up of several hundred healthy bone marrow donors. Cohort members were all nominally healthy when sampled, although unrecorded immune exposures were likely present. The donor tested CMV seronegative and was one of the 352 seronegative cohort members. A peripheral blood sample was collected from each donor, and TCR beta sequencing was performed on peripheral blood mononuclear cells. Genomic DNA was extracted from the blood cell samples with the Qiagen DNeasy Blood Extraction Kit. About this clone itself: Its antigen target is currently unknown. The sample carries other DNA sequences with the same CDR3.

The library was obtained by the immunoSEQ multiplex PCR assay. A mixture of 60 forward primers for TCR Vbeta segments and 13 reverse primers for TCR Jbeta segments was used in the multiplex PCR. The CDR3 region of rearranged TCR beta genes was amplified from genomic DNA with a multiplex PCR assay. The amplified TCR beta libraries were sequenced on the Illumina HiSeq System as 87-base-pair reads. Per the authors' processing: Across the roughly 700 repertoires, a later analysis counted some 80 million unique TCR beta chains, about 10 million of which were shared by at least two donors. Raw reads were error-corrected and collapsed into unique sequences by a nearest-neighbor algorithm in which closely related sequences were merged to remove PCR and sequencing errors. CDR3 sequences were aligned to IMGT reference sequences to assign V, D and J gene segments. Each retained sequence needed at least a six-nucleotide match to both a V gene segment and a J gene segment. A rearrangement counted as productive if the CDR3 had no stop codons and remained in frame with V and J, and every other rearrangement counted as non-productive. Following IMGT convention, CDR3 was defined as the stretch from the second conserved V-encoded cysteine up to the conserved J-encoded phenylalanine. In an earlier analysis of more than 550 of the donors, sequences lacking an unambiguous match to a single V gene segment were excluded. An earlier analysis of some 610 of the donors called V segments functional above 56.7% productive rearrangements and segregating when the between-donor standard deviation exceeded 5%. A statistical classification framework was built to diagnose cytomegalovirus status from the catalog of TCR beta chain sequences. A later analysis assigned V and J genes by comparing TCR nucleotide sequences with IMGT/GENE-DB human TR gene sequences. In a later analysis, CDR3 sequences and most-parsimonious VDJ recombination scenarios were assigned using the TCRdist pipeline. In a later analysis, each TCR beta chain was defined by its CDR3 amino acid sequence together with its V-gene family, and reads without a unique V-gene family were excluded. A later analysis removed 592 highly shared, low-generation-probability nucleotide sequences to deal with suspected cross-contamination and a sequencing artifact. In a later analysis, a clonal expansion index was calculated for each public chain from normalized within-repertoire ranks of inferred template counts. A later analysis computed generation probabilities with a VDJ recombination model fitted to out-of-frame rearrangements, and checked the results against IGoR. In a later analysis, hypergeometric tests were used to score TCR-TCR, TCR-HLA and TCR-CMV co-occurrence, with a repertoire-size bias correction applied to TCR pairs. To estimate false discovery rates, a later analysis permuted the HLA or CMV assignments 20 times. A later analysis grouped co-occurring TCRs with DBSCAN, adding TCRdist sequence similarity when clustering within HLA-allele-positive subsets. Repertoires with fewer than 30,000 or more than 120,000 public chains, plus five repertoires with anomalous nucleotide sharing, were excluded from co-occurrence clustering. The clones in this table, taken by TCRdb from immuneACCESS, are in-frame only. Not every clone is retained; where verified, under half of the shortfall comes from an unresolved V gene, and the cause of the rest is unknown. The DNA gave D and trimming, while V, J and clone size come from that table. The table held for this sample gives roughly 120,000 clones. The biggest ten clones account for roughly 3.5% of the sample.

The sequence came from a man between 18 and 29 years old in good health and CMV-seronegative. The specimen sequenced was PBMCs.

At the DNA level, the sequence is TGTGCCAGCAGCTTTAGTAACACTGAAGCTTTCTTT. This is translated as CASSFSNTEAFF. The chain couples TRBV11-2 to TRBJ1-1; the D segment cannot be called with confidence. CDR1 SGHAT and CDR2 FQNNGV are derived from the germline V gene. Measured from the cysteine to the phenylalanine, the CDR3 is 12 residues long. Just the 36-base CDR3 DNA is kept, in frame starting at base 1. Cut back by 3 bases and 2 bases, the V and J ends lie 4 bases apart.